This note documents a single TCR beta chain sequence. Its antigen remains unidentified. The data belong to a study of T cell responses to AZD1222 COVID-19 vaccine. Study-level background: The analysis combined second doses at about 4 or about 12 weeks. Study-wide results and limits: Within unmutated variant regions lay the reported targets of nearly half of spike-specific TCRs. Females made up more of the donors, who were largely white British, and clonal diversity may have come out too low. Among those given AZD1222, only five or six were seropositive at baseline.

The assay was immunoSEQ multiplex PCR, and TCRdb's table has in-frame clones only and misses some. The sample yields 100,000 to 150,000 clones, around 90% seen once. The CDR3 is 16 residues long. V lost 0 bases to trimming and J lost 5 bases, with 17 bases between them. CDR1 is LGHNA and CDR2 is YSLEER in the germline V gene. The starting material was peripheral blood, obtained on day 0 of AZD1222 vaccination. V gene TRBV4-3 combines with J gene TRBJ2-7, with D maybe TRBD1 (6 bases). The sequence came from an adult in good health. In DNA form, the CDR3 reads TGCGCCAGCAGCCAAGAAAGTGTGGGGGCAAAGGACGAGCAGTACTTC. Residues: CASSQESVGAKDEQYF.